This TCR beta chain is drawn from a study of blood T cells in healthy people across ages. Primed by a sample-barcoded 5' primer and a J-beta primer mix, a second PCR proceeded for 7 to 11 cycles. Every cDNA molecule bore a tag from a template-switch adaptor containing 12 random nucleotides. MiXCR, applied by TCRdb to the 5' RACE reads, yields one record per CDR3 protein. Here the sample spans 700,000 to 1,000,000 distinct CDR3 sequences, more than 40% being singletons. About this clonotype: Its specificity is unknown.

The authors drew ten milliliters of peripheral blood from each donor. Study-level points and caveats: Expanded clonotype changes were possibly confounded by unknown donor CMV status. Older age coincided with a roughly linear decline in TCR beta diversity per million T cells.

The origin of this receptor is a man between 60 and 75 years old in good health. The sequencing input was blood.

As DNA, the CDR3 is TGTGCCAGCAGTCTACAGGGAGGGGGCAATCAGCCCCAGCATTTT. Translated, it gives CASSLQGGGNQPQHF. This chain links TRBV2 with TRBJ1-5; TRBD1 is a possible D gene (6 bases). V was trimmed by 5 bases and J by 2 bases, leaving 13 bases between them. Germline values: CDR1 SNHLY, CDR2 FYNNEI. The CDR3 loop spans 15 amino acids.